The present T cell receptor (beta chain) was sequenced within a study of T-cell memory formation after mild COVID-19. In the case of this clonotype: Antigen specificity is unknown.

TCRdb re-called the 5' RACE reads with MiXCR, one entry per CDR3 protein. The sample yields about 260,000 distinct CDR3 sequences, approximately 8.4% seen once. Notes on the study in general: Balance between CD4 and CD8 was seen in clones contracting day 15 to 85, and a CD4+ lean was seen in later expanders. Pre-infection memory showed some responding clones, and this suggested that cross-reactive memory joined.

This TCR came from a man between 18 and 35 years old who had mild COVID-19 (a few samples of this study predate the infection). Cell type and time point are not known. Sequencing was done on a sample of PBMCs or a T cell subset sorted from them (not recorded which).

Written as DNA, the CDR3 is TGTGCCAGCAGCGTGGATGGAGGGACCCTCCACTTT. This sequence encodes CASSVDGGTLHF. The chain joins TRBV9 to TRBJ1-6; D remains ambiguous. Germline lookup yields CDR1 SGDLS and CDR2 YYNGEE. V was trimmed by 2 bases and J by 14 bases, leaving 11 bases between them. This CDR3 has 12 amino acids.